Included here is one T cell receptor (beta chain) sequence, with context. These data belong to a study of shared clonotypes between healthy human individuals. Study overall: Each donor's CD4 naive and CD4 memory cells filled three plates apiece, CD8 naive two, and CD8 memory one.

The naive CD8 fraction comprised CD45RO-negative cells positively selected for CCR7 and excluded terminally differentiated effector memory CD45RA+ cells. Method: immunoSEQ multiplex PCR; TCRdb's copy keeps in-frame clones and lacks some. The table has approximately 2,000,000 clones, 80% to 95% seen once. The germline CDR1 and CDR2 sequences are SGDLS and YYNGEE. The CDR3 consists of 12 residues. The V and J ends lost 3 bases and 13 bases respectively, with 16 bases between them. The sample consisted of naive CD8+ T cells from PBMCs. The sequence derives from a man aged 18 to 29 in good health. Some clones in this sample may be carry-over from other donors' samples. This chain links TRBV9 with TRBJ1-2, with D perhaps matching TRBD1 (6 bases). The CDR3 protein is CASSAPGHQITF. CDR3 coding DNA: TGTGCCAGCAGCGCACCGGGACACCAAATCACCTTC.